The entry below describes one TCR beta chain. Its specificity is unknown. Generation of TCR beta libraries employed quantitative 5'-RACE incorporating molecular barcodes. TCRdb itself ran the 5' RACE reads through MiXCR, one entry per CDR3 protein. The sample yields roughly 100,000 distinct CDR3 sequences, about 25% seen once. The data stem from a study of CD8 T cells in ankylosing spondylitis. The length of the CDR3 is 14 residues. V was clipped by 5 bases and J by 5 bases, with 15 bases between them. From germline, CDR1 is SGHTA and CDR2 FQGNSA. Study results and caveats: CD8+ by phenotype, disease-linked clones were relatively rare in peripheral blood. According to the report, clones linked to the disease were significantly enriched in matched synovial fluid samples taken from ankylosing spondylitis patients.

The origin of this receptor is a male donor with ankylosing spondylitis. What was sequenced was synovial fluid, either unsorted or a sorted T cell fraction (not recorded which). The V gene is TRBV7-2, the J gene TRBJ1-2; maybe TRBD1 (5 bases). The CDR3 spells CASSLTGTGYGYTF. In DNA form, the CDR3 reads TGTGCCAGCAGCCTAACCGGGACGGGATATGGCTACACCTTC.